This TCR beta chain originates from a study of radiotherapy plus CTLA-4 blockade in lung cancer. Details on this clone: Its antigen remains unknown.

Points from the study as a whole: Radiotherapy plus ipilimumab was followed by expansion in blood of tumor-derived TCR clones.

Sequencing was performed with immunoSEQ multiplex PCR; in TCRdb, only in-frame clones are kept and a portion is missing. Of over 60,000 clones in the sample, around nine tenths are singletons; the top ten hold just over 0.85%. Trimming cost V 7 bases and J 4 bases; bases outside gene matches: 5. The CDR3 is made up of 14 amino acids. Germline V lookup: CDR1 SNHLY, CDR2 FYNNEI. This material consisted of peripheral blood, taken from a patient treated with radiotherapy plus ipilimumab. V usage is TRBV2 and J usage is TRBJ2-3, with 10 bases aligning to TRBD2. The receptor comes from a human donor with non-small cell lung cancer who had stable disease on radiotherapy plus ipilimumab. CDR3 DNA sequence: TGTGCCAGCAAACTAGCGGGGTCATCAGATACGCAGTATTTT. As protein: CASKLAGSSDTQYF.